The rows below give T cell receptor beta chains drawn from one sample of a study of blood T cells in healthy people across ages. TCRdb re-called the 5' RACE reads through MiXCR, storing one row per CDR3 protein. The sample carries around 400,000 distinct CDR3 sequences, 52% recorded once. Sequencing was performed on blood. All receptors come from a man between 60 and 75 years old in good health. Both conserved end residues are part of each CDR3. Fields, in order: J gene, V gene, D gene, CDR3 length, clone size, CDR3 DNA, CDR3 protein. D genes are given only for firm matches. Clone size is shown for a subset of rows, as once, few, many or a class of expanded clone.

j_call: TRBJ1-5
v_call: TRBV11-2
d_call: .
cdr3_length: 14
clone_size: once
cdr3_nt: TGTGCCAGCAGCCCCGCTTCGGAGAATCAGCCCCAGCATTTT
cdr3_aa: CASSPASENQPQHF

j_call: TRBJ1-6
v_call: TRBV20-1
d_call: .
cdr3_length: 15
clone_size: .
cdr3_nt: TGCAGTGCTCCGTTTTCGGCAGGCCATAATTCACCCCTCCACTTT
cdr3_aa: CSAPFSAGHNSPLHF

j_call: TRBJ2-1
v_call: TRBV11-1
d_call: .
cdr3_length: 12
clone_size: .
cdr3_nt: TGTGCCAGCAGCCCTAGGGACGACGAGCAGTTCTTC
cdr3_aa: CASSPRDDEQFF

j_call: TRBJ1-6
v_call: TRBV7-9
d_call: TRBD1
cdr3_length: 16
clone_size: few
cdr3_nt: TGTGCCAGCAGCTCCTCGGACAGGGGAGCTAATTCACCCCTCCACTTT
cdr3_aa: CASSSSDRGANSPLHF

j_call: TRBJ2-3
v_call: TRBV7-9
d_call: TRBD2
cdr3_length: 17
clone_size: .
cdr3_nt: TGTGCCAGCAGCTTAGGGGTATTGGGACTAGTGGAAGATACGCAGTATTTT
cdr3_aa: CASSLGVLGLVEDTQYF

j_call: TRBJ2-3
v_call: TRBV5-1
d_call: TRBD1
cdr3_length: 18
clone_size: .
cdr3_nt: TGCGCCAGCAGCTTGGCAACAGGGGGCCTACTTAGCGGAGATACGCAGTATTTT
cdr3_aa: CASSLATGGLLSGDTQYF

j_call: TRBJ1-5
v_call: TRBV2
d_call: TRBD1
cdr3_length: 16
clone_size: .
cdr3_nt: TGTGCCAGCAGCGTTGACAGGGGCAGGAGCAATCAGCCCCAGCATTTT
cdr3_aa: CASSVDRGRSNQPQHF

j_call: TRBJ2-3
v_call: TRBV20-1
d_call: .
cdr3_length: 14
clone_size: .
cdr3_nt: TGCAGTGCCCGGGACAACCCCGACACAGATACGCAGTATTTT
cdr3_aa: CSARDNPDTDTQYF

j_call: TRBJ1-4
v_call: TRBV20-1
d_call: .
cdr3_length: 17
clone_size: .
cdr3_nt: TGCAGTGCTAGAGATGGGGCGCAGGGAGATGTTAATGAAAAACTGTTTTTT
cdr3_aa: CSARDGAQGDVNEKLFF

j_call: TRBJ2-3
v_call: TRBV6-1
d_call: .
cdr3_length: 15
clone_size: .
cdr3_nt: TGTGCCAGCAGTGAATTCGGGACATCACTTGATACGCAGTATTTT
cdr3_aa: CASSEFGTSLDTQYF

j_call: TRBJ1-5
v_call: TRBV4-2
d_call: .
cdr3_length: 14
clone_size: many
cdr3_nt: TGTGCCAGCAGCCAGTCACCGGGCAATCAGCCCCAGCATTTT
cdr3_aa: CASSQSPGNQPQHF

j_call: TRBJ1-2
v_call: TRBV4-3
d_call: .
cdr3_length: 14
clone_size: once
cdr3_nt: TGCGCCAGCAGCCCCAGGCGATATGGCGATGGCTACACCTTC
cdr3_aa: CASSPRRYGDGYTF

j_call: TRBJ1-6
v_call: TRBV12-3/TRBV12-4
d_call: .
cdr3_length: 13
clone_size: .
cdr3_nt: TGTGCCAGCAGAGGGGCAGGGAATTCACCCCTCCACTTT
cdr3_aa: CASRGAGNSPLHF

j_call: TRBJ1-2
v_call: TRBV12-3/TRBV12-4
d_call: .
cdr3_length: 13
clone_size: .
cdr3_nt: TGTGCCAGCAGCCAGACAGCCCCTTATGGCTACACCTTC
cdr3_aa: CASSQTAPYGYTF

j_call: TRBJ1-1
v_call: TRBV30
d_call: .
cdr3_length: 11
clone_size: .
cdr3_nt: TGTGCCTGGAGTGGACCTCGAGGAGCTTTCTTT
cdr3_aa: CAWSGPRGAFF

j_call: TRBJ1-1
v_call: TRBV20-1
d_call: .
cdr3_length: 16
clone_size: once
cdr3_nt: TGCAGTGCTAGTGCTAACTCTGGGACAACGAACACTGAAGCTTTCTTT
cdr3_aa: CSASANSGTTNTEAFF

j_call: TRBJ2-7
v_call: TRBV2
d_call: TRBD2
cdr3_length: 14
clone_size: once
cdr3_nt: TGTGCCAGCAGTGTTTCGCTAGCGGCCTACGAGCAGTACTTC
cdr3_aa: CASSVSLAAYEQYF

j_call: TRBJ1-6
v_call: TRBV6-5
d_call: .
cdr3_length: 16
clone_size: once
cdr3_nt: TGTGCCAGCAGTTTTAATGGACAGACCTATAATTCACCCCTCCACTTT
cdr3_aa: CASSFNGQTYNSPLHF

j_call: TRBJ2-1
v_call: TRBV5-1
d_call: .
cdr3_length: 14
clone_size: few
cdr3_nt: TGCGCCAGCAGCTTGGCGGCAGGTCAGGATGAGCAGTTCTTC
cdr3_aa: CASSLAAGQDEQFF

j_call: TRBJ2-3
v_call: TRBV7-2
d_call: TRBD1
cdr3_length: 16
clone_size: .
cdr3_nt: TGTGCCAGCAGCTTATGGGGGACAGGGAGCACAGATACGCAGTATTTT
cdr3_aa: CASSLWGTGSTDTQYF

j_call: TRBJ2-3
v_call: TRBV24-1
d_call: .
cdr3_length: 14
clone_size: once
cdr3_nt: TGTGCCACCAGTGGGACGGAAGGCACAGATACGCAGTATTTT
cdr3_aa: CATSGTEGTDTQYF

j_call: TRBJ1-6
v_call: TRBV20-1
d_call: TRBD1
cdr3_length: 15
clone_size: .
cdr3_nt: TGCAGTGCTAGACGGGACAGGGCACAGGGTTCACCCCTCCACTTT
cdr3_aa: CSARRDRAQGSPLHF

j_call: TRBJ2-3
v_call: TRBV20-1
d_call: .
cdr3_length: 11
clone_size: .
cdr3_nt: TGCAGTGCTGGAGGTGTAGATACGCAGTATTTT
cdr3_aa: CSAGGVDTQYF

j_call: TRBJ2-1
v_call: TRBV4-2
d_call: TRBD2
cdr3_length: 16
clone_size: .
cdr3_nt: TGTGCCAGCAGCTTTCCAGCGGGGGGGCTCTCCAATGAGCAGTTCTTC
cdr3_aa: CASSFPAGGLSNEQFF

j_call: TRBJ2-4
v_call: TRBV15
d_call: .
cdr3_length: 15
clone_size: many
cdr3_nt: TGTGCCACCAGCAGATACGCCCAATCCTTAAACATTCAGTACTTC
cdr3_aa: CATSRYAQSLNIQYF

j_call: TRBJ2-1
v_call: TRBV3-1
d_call: .
cdr3_length: 14
clone_size: few
cdr3_nt: TGTGCCAGCAGCCAAGAGTCGTGGGCCAATGAGCAGTTCTTC
cdr3_aa: CASSQESWANEQFF

j_call: TRBJ1-5
v_call: TRBV4-1
d_call: TRBD1
cdr3_length: 15
clone_size: .
cdr3_nt: TGCGCCAGCAGCCAGGGGACAGGGTACAATCAGCCCCAGCATTTT
cdr3_aa: CASSQGTGYNQPQHF

j_call: TRBJ2-7
v_call: TRBV27
d_call: TRBD2
cdr3_length: 14
clone_size: .
cdr3_nt: TGTGCCAGCAGTTCACTAGCGCAATCCTACGAGCAGTACTTC
cdr3_aa: CASSSLAQSYEQYF

j_call: TRBJ2-7
v_call: TRBV7-9
d_call: .
cdr3_length: 14
clone_size: many
cdr3_nt: TGTGCCAGCAGCACCTACAGGGGAGGGGACGAGCAGTACTTC
cdr3_aa: CASSTYRGGDEQYF

j_call: TRBJ2-1
v_call: TRBV10-3
d_call: TRBD1
cdr3_length: 17
clone_size: .
cdr3_nt: TGTGCCATCAGTGAGTCGGTGGACAGGGTTGTCTACAATGAGCAGTTCTTC
cdr3_aa: CAISESVDRVVYNEQFF

j_call: TRBJ2-2
v_call: TRBV29-1
d_call: .
cdr3_length: 13
clone_size: .
cdr3_nt: TGCAGCGTTACTAGCTCGAACACCGGGGAGCTGTTTTTT
cdr3_aa: CSVTSSNTGELFF

j_call: TRBJ2-7
v_call: TRBV6-2/TRBV6-3
d_call: TRBD1
cdr3_length: 15
clone_size: .
cdr3_nt: TGTGCCAGCAGTTACTATGGGACAGCCTCCTACGAGCAGTACTTC
cdr3_aa: CASSYYGTASYEQYF

j_call: TRBJ2-7
v_call: TRBV7-9
d_call: .
cdr3_length: 12
clone_size: .
cdr3_nt: TGTGCCAGCAGCTTAGCGGAATACGAGCAGTACTTC
cdr3_aa: CASSLAEYEQYF

j_call: TRBJ2-5
v_call: TRBV7-9
d_call: TRBD2
cdr3_length: 15
clone_size: .
cdr3_nt: TGTGCCAGCAGCTCGACGGGACTACACCAAGAGACCCAGTACTTC
cdr3_aa: CASSSTGLHQETQYF

j_call: TRBJ2-7
v_call: TRBV6-5
d_call: TRBD1
cdr3_length: 13
clone_size: .
cdr3_nt: TGTGCCAGCAGTGTAGACAGGGCCTACGAGCAGTACTTC
cdr3_aa: CASSVDRAYEQYF

j_call: TRBJ2-7
v_call: TRBV29-1
d_call: .
cdr3_length: 13
clone_size: .
cdr3_nt: TGCAGCGTTGTTGCCGGGGGCTGGGACGAGCAGTACTTC
cdr3_aa: CSVVAGGWDEQYF

j_call: TRBJ2-1
v_call: TRBV5-6
d_call: TRBD2
cdr3_length: 15
clone_size: .
cdr3_nt: TGTGCCAGCAGCTTGGGGCGGGAGATCTACAATGAGCAGTTCTTC
cdr3_aa: CASSLGREIYNEQFF

j_call: TRBJ2-7
v_call: TRBV7-8
d_call: .
cdr3_length: 15
clone_size: .
cdr3_nt: TGTGCCAGCAGCTTAACCCCGGGAGCAACATACGAGCAGTACTTC
cdr3_aa: CASSLTPGATYEQYF

j_call: TRBJ2-3
v_call: TRBV7-2
d_call: .
cdr3_length: 16
clone_size: few
cdr3_nt: TGTGCCAGCAGCTCATCCGGGACTCTGAGAATGGACACGCAGTATTTT
cdr3_aa: CASSSSGTLRMDTQYF

j_call: TRBJ2-7
v_call: TRBV27
d_call: TRBD1
cdr3_length: 16
clone_size: .
cdr3_nt: TGTGCCAGCAGTCTTAAGGGGAGACAGGGAAGAAGCGAGCAGTACTTC
cdr3_aa: CASSLKGRQGRSEQYF

j_call: TRBJ2-7
v_call: TRBV11-1
d_call: TRBD1
cdr3_length: 14
clone_size: .
cdr3_nt: TGTGCCAGCAGCGCCCCGGGACAGTATAACGAGCAGTACTTC
cdr3_aa: CASSAPGQYNEQYF

j_call: TRBJ2-7
v_call: TRBV20-1
d_call: .
cdr3_length: 16
clone_size: few
cdr3_nt: TGCAGTGCTAGAGGAAAAGGGGCTAGTGAAGGCCGCGAGCAGTACTTC
cdr3_aa: CSARGKGASEGREQYF

j_call: TRBJ2-1
v_call: TRBV11-2
d_call: TRBD2
cdr3_length: 13
clone_size: .
cdr3_nt: TGTGCCAGCAGGGCTAGCGGGAGGGATGAGCAGTTCTTC
cdr3_aa: CASRASGRDEQFF

j_call: TRBJ2-7
v_call: TRBV5-1
d_call: TRBD1
cdr3_length: 14
clone_size: few
cdr3_nt: TGCGCCAGCAGCACGCCGGGACAGGTTGACGAGCAGTACTTC
cdr3_aa: CASSTPGQVDEQYF

j_call: TRBJ1-4
v_call: TRBV2
d_call: .
cdr3_length: 14
clone_size: few
cdr3_nt: TGTGCCAGCATTCGTGGCAGGGCTAATGAAAAACTGTTTTTT
cdr3_aa: CASIRGRANEKLFF

j_call: TRBJ1-2
v_call: TRBV28
d_call: TRBD1
cdr3_length: 14
clone_size: .
cdr3_nt: TGTGCCAGCAGCTACGACGGGACAGGGAATGGCTACACCTTC
cdr3_aa: CASSYDGTGNGYTF

j_call: TRBJ2-1
v_call: TRBV7-2
d_call: TRBD2
cdr3_length: 14
clone_size: .
cdr3_nt: TGTGCCAGCAGCTTAGCGTCGCGGGGGAATGAGCAGTTCTTC
cdr3_aa: CASSLASRGNEQFF

j_call: TRBJ2-3
v_call: TRBV27
d_call: .
cdr3_length: 16
clone_size: .
cdr3_nt: TGTGCCGGCAGTTTTCAGCCCAGGGAAGGCACAGATACGCAGTATTTT
cdr3_aa: CAGSFQPREGTDTQYF

j_call: TRBJ1-1
v_call: TRBV14
d_call: .
cdr3_length: 13
clone_size: .
cdr3_nt: TGTGCCAGCAGCCAAGCACCGAACACTGAAGCTTTCTTT
cdr3_aa: CASSQAPNTEAFF

j_call: TRBJ1-2
v_call: TRBV20-1
d_call: TRBD1
cdr3_length: 14
clone_size: few
cdr3_nt: TGCAGTGCTAACCCGGGACAGGGGTTAAATGGCTACACCTTC
cdr3_aa: CSANPGQGLNGYTF

j_call: TRBJ1-2
v_call: TRBV21-1
d_call: .
cdr3_length: 11
clone_size: once
cdr3_nt: TGTGCCAGCAGCAATAGGCGAGGCTACACCTTC
cdr3_aa: CASSNRRGYTF

j_call: TRBJ2-2
v_call: TRBV9
d_call: .
cdr3_length: 14
clone_size: .
cdr3_nt: TGTGCCAGCAGCCCCCAGAATCACCCCGGGGAGCTGTTTTTT
cdr3_aa: CASSPQNHPGELFF

j_call: TRBJ2-1
v_call: TRBV28
d_call: TRBD2
cdr3_length: 15
clone_size: .
cdr3_nt: TGTGCCAGCAGTTTCGGGGGGAGAGTACAAGAGACCCAGTTCTTC
cdr3_aa: CASSFGGRVQETQFF

j_call: TRBJ2-7
v_call: TRBV29-1
d_call: .
cdr3_length: 12
clone_size: .
cdr3_nt: TGCAGCGTTGTGGTAGGGTCCTACGAGCAGTACTTC
cdr3_aa: CSVVVGSYEQYF